The source of this TCR beta chain is a study of T cells expressing NK-cell markers. Overall study results and limits: The share of CD8+ T cells held by dominant NKG2C+ clonotypes was about 1.0-7.5% in roughly 6 donors.

TCRdb re-called the 5' RACE reads, yielding one record per CDR3 amino acid sequence without DNA. This sample lists 450,000 to 600,000 distinct CDR3 sequences; its ten largest clones have roughly 3.6%. With respect to this clonotype: Its antigen is not known.

Source material: blood T cells: a sorted CD56 or NKG2C T cell subset, CD4+ or CD8+ T cells, or bulk PBMC T cells (not recorded which). This TCR was sampled from a young man in good health.

The CDR3 here is CASSQGRPSGNTEAFF. This rearrangement joins TRBV3-1 to TRBJ1-1. The CDR3 sequence is 16 residues long. Germline CDR1 reads LGHDT; CDR2 reads YNNKEL (reference sequence).